Following are 14 T cell receptor beta chains from one sample sequenced in a study of OX40 agonist ivuxolimab in advanced cancers. Profiling relied on immunoSEQ multiplex PCR, and the TCRdb table lists in-frame clones only, not all of them. Here the sample spans some 77,000 clones, around 90% being singletons. The source was CD4+ or CD8+ T cells sorted from blood, collected in a trial of the OX40 agonist ivuxolimab. The source of these receptors is an adult with an advanced solid tumor such as melanoma, head and neck, liver or kidney cancer.

This clone was detected a few times. The chain links TRBV5-6 to TRBJ2-1; TRBD1 agrees at 7 bases. The CDR3 length is 15 residues. CDR1 is SGHDT and CDR2 is YYEEEE in the germline V gene. Germline trimming cut 0 bases from V and 2 bases from J; bases unmatched to any gene: 2. The CDR3 protein is CASSLGDRPYNEQFF. The CDR3 DNA reads TGTGCCAGCAGCTTGGGGGACAGACCCTACAATGAGCAGTTCTTC.

The CDR3 loop is CASSLAGGTGVGNYGYTF. Here the CDR3 DNA reads TGTGCCAGCAGCTTAGCCGGGGGAACTGGTGTCGGTAACTATGGCTACACCTTC. The V and J genes are TRBV7-8 and TRBJ1-2; D may be TRBD1 (5 bases). Trimming pared 0 bases from V and 1 base from J, leaving 18 bases between. In germline, CDR1 is SGHVS, CDR2 FQNEAQ. CDR3 length: 18 residues.

The chain uses TRBV7-9 and TRBJ2-3; 7 nucleotides match TRBD2. The CDR3 has 15 amino acids. V gave up 5 bases and J gave up 1 base; unmatched junction bases: 6. Germline CDR1 SEHNR, CDR2 FQNEAQ (reference sequence). The CDR3 region is CASSLSRGGTDTQYF. CDR3 DNA: TGTGCCAGCAGCCTCTCCCGGGGGGGCACAGATACGCAGTATTTT.

This sequence joins TRBV7-3 and TRBJ2-2; the D gene is possibly TRBD2 (5 bases). Germline CDR1 and CDR2: SGHTA and FQGTGA. The germline V and J ends were trimmed by 5 bases and 7 bases, with 11 bases remaining between them. This CDR3 has 13 residues. The CDR3 loop is CASSPGLRGELFF. The DNA for the CDR3 is TGTGCCAGCAGCCCCGGACTCCGCGGGGAGCTGTTTTTT. Looking up the rest from reference TRBV7-3 and TRBJ2-2 gives the full variable domain: GAGVSQTPSNKVTEKGKYVELRCDPISGHTALYWYRQSLGQGPEFLIYFQGTGAADDSGLPNDRFFAVRPEGSVSTLKIQRTERGDSAVYLCASSPGLRGELFFGEGSRLTVL.

The chain employs TRBV6-1 and TRBJ2-3; 8 nucleotides match TRBD2. Trimming cost V 2 bases and J 0 bases; bases outside gene matches: 10. The length of the CDR3 is 18 residues. Germline V lookup: CDR1 MNHNS, CDR2 SASEGT. The CDR3 DNA sequence: TGTGCCAGCAGTGAAAAGGTCGGGGGGGCCTATAGCACAGATACGCAGTATTTT. Protein sequence: CASSEKVGGAYSTDTQYF.

This clone is a singleton in its sample. The chain is built from TRBV2 and TRBJ2-5; no firm D call. The CDR3 extends over 15 amino acids. Deletions cut 7 bases from V and 4 bases from J, with 19 bases between. Germline CDR1 SNHLY, CDR2 FYNNEI. This CDR3 reads CASTTRVAGGETQYF. CDR3 bases: TGTGCCAGCACGACCCGGGTCGCCGGTGGAGAGACCCAGTACTTC.

The genes are TRBV7-3 and TRBJ2-3; 9 bases match TRBD1. Looked up from germline, CDR1 is SGHTA and CDR2 is FQGTGA. The length of the CDR3 is 15 residues. Trimming at V came to 4 bases and at J to 4 bases, leaving 6 bases not matched to a gene. In DNA, the CDR3 is TGTGCCAGCAGCTCGCCGGGACAGGGTTCAGATACGCAGTATTTT. It is translated as CASSSPGQGSDTQYF.

The rearrangement joins TRBV11-2 to TRBJ1-3; TRBD1 agrees at 8 bases. CDR1 SGHAT and CDR2 FQNNGV come from the germline V gene. CDR3 size: 12 residues. The V gene end was trimmed by 4 bases and the J gene end by 14 bases; junction bases not matched to a gene: 7. CDR3 amino acids: CASSSLDRAVYF. For the CDR3, the DNA is TGTGCCAGCAGCTCCCTGGACAGGGCCGTATATTTT.

The rearrangement links TRBV5-6 to TRBJ2-5; D not resolved. V was clipped by 0 bases and J by 0 bases, with 6 bases between them. This CDR3 is 14 amino acids long. Per the germline V gene, CDR1 is SGHDT and CDR2 is YYEEEE. The CDR3 sequence: CASSLGSYQETQYF. In DNA form, the CDR3 reads TGTGCCAGCAGCTTGGGATCGTACCAAGAGACCCAGTACTTC. Complete variable domain (other parts from reference TRBV5-6 and TRBJ2-5): DAGVTQSPTHLIKTRGQQVTLRCSPKSGHDTVSWYQQALGQGPQFIFQYYEEEERQRGNFPDRFSGHQFPNYSSELNVNALLLGDSALYLCASSLGSYQETQYFGPGTRLLVL.

The rearrangement joins TRBV5-1 to TRBJ2-3; D unresolved. V gave up 5 bases and J gave up 0 bases, with 7 bases separating them. The germline V gene has CDR1 SGHRS and CDR2 YFSETQ. The CDR3 consists of 13 residues. CDR3 sequence: CASREGSTDTQYF. The CDR3 DNA follows: TGCGCCAGCAGAGAAGGCAGCACAGATACGCAGTATTTT.

The chain joins TRBV6-5 to TRBJ1-2, with D perhaps matching TRBD1 (5 bases). Looked up from germline, CDR1 is MNHEY and CDR2 is SVGAGI. V was clipped by 5 bases and J by 8 bases, with 18 bases between them. CDR3 size: 14 residues. CDR3 sequence: CASSRDSPVSGYTF. The DNA of the CDR3 is TGTGCCAGCAGTAGGGACTCCCCAGTCAGCGGCTACACCTTC.

The V and J genes are TRBV28 and TRBJ2-7, with D unresolved. The CDR3 totals 12 residues. V gave up 2 bases and J gave up 2 bases, with 4 bases separating them. CDR1 and CDR2 (germline): MDHEN, SYDVKM. The CDR3 DNA is TGTGCCAGCAGTTTAGGCACCTACGAGCAGTACTTC. Protein sequence: CASSLGTYEQYF.

This clone was recorded only once. The chain joins TRBV23-1 to TRBJ1-2; D ambiguous. TRBV23-1 is filed as an ORF, its function uncertain. V shed 8 bases and J shed 2 bases, with 12 bases lying between them. The CDR3 consists of 13 residues. CDR3 bases: TGCGCCAGCCGATGCCACGGGAACTATGGCTACACCTTC. It is translated as CASRCHGNYGYTF.

V and J are TRBV5-4 and TRBJ2-1; 10 bases line up with TRBD1. In germline, CDR1 is SGHNT, CDR2 YYREEE (reference sequence). The CDR3 totals 18 residues. V was clipped by 4 bases and J by 0 bases; unmatched bases: 10. This CDR3 reads CASSITTGGAYSYNEQFF. The DNA of the CDR3 is TGTGCCAGCAGCATAACGACAGGGGGCGCCTACTCCTACAATGAGCAGTTCTTC.